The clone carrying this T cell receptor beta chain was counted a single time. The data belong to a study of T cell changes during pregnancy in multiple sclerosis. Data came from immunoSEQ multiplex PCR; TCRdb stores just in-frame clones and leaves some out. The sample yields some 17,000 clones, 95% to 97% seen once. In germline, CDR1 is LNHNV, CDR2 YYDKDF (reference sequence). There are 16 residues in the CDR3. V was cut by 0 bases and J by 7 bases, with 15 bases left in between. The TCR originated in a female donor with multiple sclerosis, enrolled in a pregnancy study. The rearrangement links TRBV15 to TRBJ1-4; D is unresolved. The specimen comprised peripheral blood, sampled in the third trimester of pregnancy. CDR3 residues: CATSRDPGSTFEKLFF. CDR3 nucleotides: TGTGCCACCAGCAGAGATCCGGGGTCAACATTTGAAAAACTGTTTTTT. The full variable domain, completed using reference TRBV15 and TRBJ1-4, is DAMVIQNPRYQVTQFGKPVTLSCSQTLNHNVMYWYQQKSSQAPKLLFHYYDKDFNNEADTPDNFQSRRPNTSFCFLDIRSPGLGDTAMYLCATSRDPGSTFEKLFFGSGTQLSVL.